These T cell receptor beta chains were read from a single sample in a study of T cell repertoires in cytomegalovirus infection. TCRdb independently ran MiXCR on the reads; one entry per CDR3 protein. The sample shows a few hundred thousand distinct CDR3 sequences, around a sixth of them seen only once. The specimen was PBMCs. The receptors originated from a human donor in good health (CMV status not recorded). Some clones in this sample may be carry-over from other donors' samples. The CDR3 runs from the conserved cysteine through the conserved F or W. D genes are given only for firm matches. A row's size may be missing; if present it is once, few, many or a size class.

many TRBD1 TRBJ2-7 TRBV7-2 TGTGCCAGCAGCCCCCCCCTCGGGGACAGGGGGGCCTTTACCGAATACGAGCAGTACTTC CASSPPLGDRGAFTEYEQYF
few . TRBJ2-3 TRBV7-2 TGTGCCAGCAGCTTAGTCTGGACCGGCACAGATACGCAGTATTTT CASSLVWTGTDTQYF
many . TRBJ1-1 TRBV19 TGTGCCAGTAGCTACCTAGGGAACACTGAAGCTTTCTTT CASSYLGNTEAFF
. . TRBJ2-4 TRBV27 TGTGCCAGCAGCCCCGGCTGGGGGAAAAACATTCAGTACTTC CASSPGWGKNIQYF
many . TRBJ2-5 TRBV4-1 TGCGCCAGCAGCCAAGATCCGGTAGTCCAAGAGACCCAGTACTTC CASSQDPVVQETQYF
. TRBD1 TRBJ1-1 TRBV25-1 TGTGCCAGCACGAGACAGGGGGCTATCGCTGAAGCTTTCTTT CASTRQGAIAEAFF
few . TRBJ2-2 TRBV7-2 TGTGCCAGCAGCGCGCGACAGGCCCCGGCCGGGGAGCTGTTTTTT CASSARQAPAGELFF
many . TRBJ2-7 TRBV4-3 TGCGCCAGCAGCCAAGACAGGGTCTCCTACGAGCAGTACTTC CASSQDRVSYEQYF
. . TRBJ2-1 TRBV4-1 TGCGCCAGCAGCCAAGATGGGGCAGGGGAATACCCCAATGAGCAGTTCTTC CASSQDGAGEYPNEQFF
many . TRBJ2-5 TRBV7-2 TGTGCCAGCAGCCCGCGGACGGAGAGAACCCAGTACTTC CASSPRTERTQYF
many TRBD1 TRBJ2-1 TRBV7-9 TGTGCCAGCAGCTTAAGACAACGGACAGGGGACAGCGATGAGCAGTTCTTC CASSLRQRTGDSDEQFF
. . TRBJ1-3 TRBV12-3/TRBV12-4 TGTGCCAGCAGCTTCGACATGGACCGAGGAAACACCATATATTTT CASSFDMDRGNTIYF
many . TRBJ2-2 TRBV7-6 TGTGCCAGCAGCGCGACAGTTACCGGGGAGCTGTTTTTT CASSATVTGELFF
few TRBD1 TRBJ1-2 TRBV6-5 TGTGCCAGCGGGCAGGGGGCGCCGGACTATGGCTACACCTTC CASGQGAPDYGYTF
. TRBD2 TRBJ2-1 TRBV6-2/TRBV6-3 TGTGCCAGCAAAGGACTAGCGGGGAAGAGTGAGCAGTTCTTC CASKGLAGKSEQFF
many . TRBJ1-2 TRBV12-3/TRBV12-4 TGTGCCAGCAGTTTAACAGGGAGCTATGGCTACACCTTC CASSLTGSYGYTF
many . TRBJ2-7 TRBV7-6 TGTGCCAGCAGCCCTAATTCGGGACTTTCCGAGCAGTACTTC CASSPNSGLSEQYF
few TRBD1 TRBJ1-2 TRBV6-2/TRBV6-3 TGTGCCAGCAGTTTCGACAGGGATAGTTACGGGGGCTACACCTTC CASSFDRDSYGGYTF
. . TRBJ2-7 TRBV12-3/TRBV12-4 TGTGCCAGCAGCATCGGGGTGCCCGGCGAGCAGTACTTC CASSIGVPGEQYF
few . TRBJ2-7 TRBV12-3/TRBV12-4 TGTGCCAGCAGTTTGGCGGATTCGGGCGAGCAGTACTTC CASSLADSGEQYF
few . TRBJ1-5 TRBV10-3 TGTGCCATCAGTGAGACAGATCGGGGCCAGCCCCAGCATTTT CAISETDRGQPQHF
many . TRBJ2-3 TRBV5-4 TGTGCCAGCAGCGCCAGGACCGCGCAGTGGGGGGCAGATACGCAGTATTTT CASSARTAQWGADTQYF
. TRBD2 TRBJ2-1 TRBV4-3 TGCGCCAGCAGCCAAGATCGTACTAGCGGGGGTCGGGAGCAGTTCTTC CASSQDRTSGGREQFF
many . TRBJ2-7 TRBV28 TGTGCCAGCAGTTTGGCGGCCGGCGGGGACTACGAGCAGTACTTC CASSLAAGGDYEQYF
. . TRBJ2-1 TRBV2 TGTGCCAGCAGTGATCGGCAGGAGCAGTTCTTC CASSDRQEQFF
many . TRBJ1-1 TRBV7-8 TGTGCCAGCAGCTTTGTCAGGGATCCCTCTGAAGCTTTCTTT CASSFVRDPSEAFF
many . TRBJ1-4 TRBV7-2 TGTGCCAGCAAACAGGATGGGGAAAAACTGTTTTTT CASKQDGEKLFF
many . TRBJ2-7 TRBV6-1 TGTGCCAGCAGCCCCGGTGACAGCTACGAGCAGTACTTC CASSPGDSYEQYF
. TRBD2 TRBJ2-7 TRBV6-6 TGTGCCAGCAGTCGCCGGGACTACCCCTACGAGCAGTACTTC CASSRRDYPYEQYF
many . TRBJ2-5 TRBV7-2 TGTGCCAGCAGTCTCGTTACGGGCAAAGAGACCCAGTACTTC CASSLVTGKETQYF
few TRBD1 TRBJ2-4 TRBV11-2 TGTGCCAGCAGCTTAGCGGGCAGGACAGGGGATCAGTACTTC CASSLAGRTGDQYF
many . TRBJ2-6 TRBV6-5 TGTGCCAGCAGTTACGGGGGGGGCGTCGGGTCTGGGGCCAACGTCCTGACTTTC CASSYGGGVGSGANVLTF
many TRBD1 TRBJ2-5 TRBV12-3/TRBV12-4 TGTGCCAGCAGCTTAGGGGACAGGGACCAAGAGACCCAGTACTTC CASSLGDRDQETQYF
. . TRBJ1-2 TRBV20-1 TGCAGTGCTAGTGGAGGGGCGTACGGCTATGGCTACACCTTC CSASGGAYGYGYTF
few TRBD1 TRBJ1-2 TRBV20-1 TGCAGTGCGCACGTACCGGGACAGGGTGGCTACACCTTC CSAHVPGQGGYTF
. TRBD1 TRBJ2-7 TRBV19 TGTGCCAGTAGAAAAACCGGGACAGGGGACTCCTACGAGCAGTACTTC CASRKTGTGDSYEQYF
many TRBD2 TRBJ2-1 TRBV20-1 TGCAGTGCAAAGTCCGGCGGGGGGGCCCGGAATGAGCAGTTCTTC CSAKSGGGARNEQFF
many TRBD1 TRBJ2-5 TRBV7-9 TGTGCCAGCAGCTTCGAGGGACAGGGGACACCGGTTTGGGAGACCCAGTACTTC CASSFEGQGTPVWETQYF
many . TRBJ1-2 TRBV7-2 TGTGCCAGCAGCTTAGCCAGCCAGAACTATGGCTACACCTTC CASSLASQNYGYTF
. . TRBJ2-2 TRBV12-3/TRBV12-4 TGTGCCAGCAGTTATTATCAGGAAAGCTCCGGGGAGCTGTTTTTT CASSYYQESSGELFF
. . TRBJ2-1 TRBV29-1 TGCAGCGCAAGACAGGCACCCATCCGGAGCAATGAGCAGTTCTTC CSARQAPIRSNEQFF
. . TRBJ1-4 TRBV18 TGTGCCAGCTCACCACCGAGGGTGGGGGAAAAACTGTTTTTT CASSPPRVGEKLFF
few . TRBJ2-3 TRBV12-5 TGTGCTAGTGGCCTAACCAAGGACGGTCGTTCCACAGATACGCAGTATTTT CASGLTKDGRSTDTQYF
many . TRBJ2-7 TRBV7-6 TGTGCCAGCAGCTCTCTGACGGTGACCTACGAGCAGTACTTC CASSSLTVTYEQYF
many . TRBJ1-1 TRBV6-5 TGTGCCAGCAGCCCCGACAGGCGACACAGTGAAGCTTTCTTT CASSPDRRHSEAFF
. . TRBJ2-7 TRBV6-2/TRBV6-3 TGTGCCAGCACTTTCTCAAAGGACAGTCTCCCCTACGAGCAGTACTTC CASTFSKDSLPYEQYF